What follows is one T cell receptor (beta chain) and its context. Patients were all untreated before their thyroid surgery. With MiXCR, TCRdb reprocessed the PCR reads. The data show 14,000 to 15,000 clones, around 3.9% seen once. Between the trimmed V and J ends, which lost 7 bases and 2 bases, there was a span of 13 bases. Germline CDR1 and CDR2: MNHEY and SMNVEV (reference sequence). The CDR3 length is 14 residues. The data belong to a study of metastatic and nonmetastatic thyroid tumors. In the study overall: Malignant and benign thyroid patients had repertoires compared in peripheral blood and tumor or nodule tissue.

Sequenced: tumor tissue. V usage is TRBV27 and J usage is TRBJ2-3; D gene uncertain. The receptor was isolated from a female donor with papillary thyroid cancer or a benign thyroid nodule (not recorded which). Some clones in this sample may be carry-over from other donors' samples. The CDR3, as DNA: TGTGCCAGCACCATGGACCGCACCACAGATACGCAGTATTTT. Amino acid sequence: CASTMDRTTDTQYF.